This record concerns one T cell receptor beta chain sequence. This record comes from a study of blood T cell repertoires in COVID-19. Across the study: Sample material is recorded as cDNA or gDNA derived from T cells, B-cell-depleted T cells, or PBMCs.

Measured with immunoSEQ multiplex PCR; TCRdb has only the in-frame clones, and not every one. The sample lists fewer than 200,000 clones, roughly 77% occurring once. The CDR3 loop spans 18 amino acids. Per germline, CDR1 LNHDA and CDR2 SQIVND (reference sequence). Trimming stripped 1 base from V and 0 bases from J, with 16 bases between. The V call is TRBV19, the J call TRBJ1-5, with a weak D call TRBD1 (6 bases). The TCR sequence derives from a man between 65 and 79 years old with active or convalescent COVID-19. The sequenced sample consisted of peripheral blood. The CDR3 sequence is CASSIVGTGRYSNQPQHF. The CDR3 coding sequence is TGTGCCAGTAGTATAGTTGGAACAGGGCGGTATAGCAATCAGCCCCAGCATTTT.